This T cell receptor (beta chain) originates from a study of blood T cell repertoires in COVID-19. Produced via immunoSEQ multiplex PCR; TCRdb's table is partial and in-frame only. Here the sample spans hundreds of thousands of clones, approximately 86% being singletons. The sequenced material came from PBMCs or T cells enriched from blood (not recorded which). The origin of this receptor is a woman in her 30s who had been exposed to COVID-19.

The CDR3 coding sequence is TGCGCCAGCAGCTGGGGACAGGGCGCAATCAATGAGCAGTTCTTC. This encodes CASSWGQGAINEQFF. The chain has TRBV5-1 and TRBJ2-1; 9 positions agree with TRBD1. This CDR3 comprises 15 residues. The J segment lost 6 bases and the V segment lost 3 bases, leaving 7 bases of the junction unmatched. Per the germline V gene, CDR1 is SGHRS and CDR2 is YFSETQ.